This T cell receptor beta chain was identified during a study of shared clonotypes between healthy human individuals (dated by TCRdb to about 2020). Background for the entire study: A few men and a couple of women, aged 18 to 49 years, made up the cohort. For each donor, CD4 naive and CD4 memory were each given three plates, CD8 naive was given two plates, and CD8 memory was given one plate. To estimate repertoire size and how much clonotypes are shared between individuals, the study performed deep sequencing of blood TCR repertoires from about five healthy adults. Different laboratories and diverse techniques were used to prepare libraries and sequence TCR repertoires, to increase sequencing depth and limit assay-specific biases. Each donor's leukapheresis produced roughly between roughly 0.85 and 10 billion PBMCs. Summary of the overall study and its limitations: Naive subsets generally had larger estimated clonotype richness than memory subsets. Approximately 5% of naive CD4, roughly 3.6% of naive CD8, about 2.1% of memory CD4, and about 0.4% of memory CD8 clonotypes were shared across a few donors. Based on pairwise subsampling, the degree of clonotype sharing among donors was expected to be affected by sequencing depth. Rarefaction of sorted-subset datasets indicated incomplete sequencing despite the large sequencing depth. Compared with non-shared clonotypes, clonotypes shared by all four sorted-subset donors had higher generation probabilities. Sampling was restricted to blood, and TCR repertoires in tissues likely differ from the TCR repertoires found in blood. The genetic and exposure-history diversity represented was limited by the small number of donors.

Trimming removed 4 bases from V and 1 base from J, leaving 11 bases between the germline ends. The CDR3 goes from the cysteine to the phenylalanine over 14 residues. The entry retains the CDR3 DNA only, 42 bases that are in frame from base 1. The germline V gene specifies SGHTS as CDR1 and YDEGEE as CDR2. This clone was seen once. Its antigen is not yet known. Base qualities are not recorded, but no much larger clone differs from it by a single base. The donors were healthy, HIV-negative adults who had no recently reported acute infections or vaccinations. All donors were Caucasian adults living in Nashville, Tennessee, USA. CD4+ T cells were enriched through magnetic negative selection, after which naive cells were positively selected on CD45RA and the remaining negative fraction served as the memory subset. Blood was collected by leukapheresis, and PBMCs were isolated by Ficoll-Histopaque density gradient centrifugation and then cryopreserved in liquid nitrogen vapor phase. Analytical flow cytometry was used to check the purity and quantity of every magnetically sorted T cell population. Each sorted fraction had its genomic DNA isolated and then quantified by UV absorbance on a Nanodrop 2000c.

Using the deep immunoSEQ assay, TCR CDR3 regions were amplified from genomic DNA by multiplex PCR. Extracted genomic DNA from each cell subset was spread evenly across all wells of several immunoSEQ 96-well plates, with each plate serving as a replicate. For sorted subsets, about 200 ng genomic DNA, equal to 30,000 or so T cell genomes, was loaded into each replicate PCR. The purified libraries were quantified using a Qubit 3.0 fluorometer, sized with a Bioanalyzer 2100, and then quantified again using the KAPA Library Quantification kit. A separate single-read 150-cycle Illumina NextSeq 550 flow cell was used to sequence each immunoSEQ 96-well plate. Under the source paper's analysis protocol: Because the immunoSEQ output held only junctional sequences and lacked quality scores, the filtering could not match the filtering applied to full-length reads. To assign V/J genes and CDR3, sequences were annotated against IMGT germline references using PyIR, a Python wrapper for IgBLAST v1.9. Reads were filtered out if the reads had weak V/J assignments (E-value above 1e-6), no CDR3, stop codons, out-of-frame junctions, or ambiguous translated residues. V3J clonotypes were defined by identical inferred V gene, J gene, and CDR3 amino acid sequence. Percentage overlap between repertoires was calculated by dividing the number of shared unique clonotypes by the size of the smaller repertoire. Repertoire richness was assessed with RTK rarefaction, the Chao1 estimator, and Recon v2.1 estimates of unobserved clonotypes. For all TCRbeta clonotypes obtained by the gDNA method from four donors, generation probabilities were computed with OLGA. What TCRdb holds here is the immuneACCESS table cut down to in-frame rearrangements. Part of the clones is not present; checked against another copy, under half of the missing clones reflect an unresolved V gene, and the others are unexplained. For V, J and clone size, that table is used; D and trimming come from the DNA. The sample yields about 2.3 million clones; more than 80% were counted once. The ten top clones hold 0.35% to 0.5% of the sample.

Source material: naive CD4+ T cells from PBMCs. The cell subset or site label corresponds to: CD45RA+ positively selected. The rearrangement combines TRBV5-8 with TRBJ1-1, with no confidently assigned D gene. The sequence was obtained from a young man in good health. Some clones in this sample may be carry-over from other donors' samples. The encoded CDR3 is CASSHPQWNTEAFF. The DNA sequence reads TGTGCCAGCAGCCACCCCCAGTGGAACACTGAAGCTTTCTTT.